This T cell receptor (beta chain) originates from a study of shared clonotypes between healthy human individuals. The germline gives CDR1 GTSNPN, CDR2 SVGIG (reference sequence). The V gene lost 0 bases and the J gene lost 0 bases, with 9 bases spanning the gap. The CDR3 consists of 14 residues. Measured with immunoSEQ multiplex PCR; TCRdb has only the in-frame clones, and not every one. Here the sample spans fewer than 2.5 million clones, 80% to 95% being singletons. This TCR derives from a man aged 18-30 years in good health. Some clones in this sample may be carry-over from other donors' samples. Sequencing was carried out using naive CD4+ T cells from PBMCs. The subset: CD45RA+ positively selected. The chain joins TRBV30 to TRBJ2-7; perhaps TRBD1 as D (5 bases). The CDR3 DNA sequence: TGTGCCTGGAGTGTACCCCAGGGCTCCTACGAGCAGTACTTC. Amino acids: CAWSVPQGSYEQYF. Full variable domain (remainder filled in from reference TRBV30 and TRBJ2-7): SQTIHQWPATLVQPVGSPLSLECTVEGTSNPNLYWYRQAAGRGLQLLFYSVGIGQISSEVPQNLSASRPQDRQFILSSKKLLLSDSGFYLCAWSVPQGSYEQYFGPGTRLTVT.